The source of this T cell receptor beta chain is a study of blood T cells in healthy people across ages. Findings and caveats of the study: Observed TCR beta diversity per million T cells went down as age went up. This fall followed a roughly linear course with age.

This clonotype was counted between two and nine times. Antigen specificity is unknown. V was clipped by 4 bases and J by 9 bases; unmatched bases: 9. Per germline, CDR1 LGHDT and CDR2 YNNKEL (reference sequence). The CDR3 is 14 amino acids. Using a J-beta primer mix together with a sample-barcoded 5' primer, a second PCR was run for about 6 to 11 cycles. Each cDNA molecule, via a template-switch adaptor with 12 random nucleotides, was tagged. MiXCR, run by TCRdb on the 5' RACE reads, gives a single entry per CDR3 protein. The table lists approximately 690,000 distinct CDR3 sequences, 40% to 45% of them singletons. The individuals who served as donors were healthy Caucasians living in Russia, aged roughly 6 to 95.

V gene TRBV3-1 combines with J gene TRBJ2-1; 7 bases match TRBD1. The TCR was taken from a man older than 75 in good health. The sequencing input was blood. CDR3 region: CASSLRLQGFEQFF. The CDR3 nucleotides are TGTGCCAGCAGCCTCCGACTACAGGGGTTTGAGCAGTTCTTC.